This T cell receptor (beta chain) stems from a study of cytomegalovirus exposure and HLA in healthy donors listed by TCRdb under 2017. In the study overall: An earlier analysis of 550 to 700 of the donors reported about 250 Gb of sequence data and some 120 million unique TCR beta sequences from 190 million or so T cells. Roughly 300 gigabases of sequencing data and tens of millions of unique TCR sequences were included in an early release covering about 600 HLA-typed donors. Of the roughly 420 genotyped donors, 80% to 90% were placed in the genetic ancestry cluster associated with self-reported Caucasian donors. The study was designed to test whether signatures of past pathogen exposure could be identified by cataloging public T cell receptors. The study profiled the T cell repertoires of hundreds of subjects by immunosequencing and related them to cytomegalovirus serostatus. A separate validation cohort of over 95 different subjects was used in addition to the 666-subject first cohort. To predict cytomegalovirus infection status, the study combined high-throughput TCR immunosequencing, statistical association of individual TCRs with disease status, and machine learning. To study patterns of TCR occurrence, a later analysis re-analyzed previously published TCR beta repertoires from around 670 donors and added high-resolution HLA genotyping. Rather than using new phenotypic data, the later analysis identified candidate immune exposures from TCR beta sequences and from how often those sequences occurred across donors. An earlier analysis of around 580 of the donors used high-throughput TCR beta sequencing to judge whether each TCR beta V gene segment behaved as functional or pseudogenic. Donor age, sex, ethnicity and CMV serostatus were compiled together with the repertoire data. Genome-wide SNP genotypes for about 55% of the roughly 670 donors were used in a later genetic analysis, which treated that subset as a discovery cohort. All discovery cohort repertoires had been generated on a single sequencing platform. Both class I and class II loci were covered by HLA typing, at four-digit resolution. The number of donors typed differed by locus, with roughly 620-630 for A, B, C, DRB1 and DQB1, 522 for DQA1, approximately 580 for DPA1, and around 460 for DPB1. Several DR-DQ haplotypes were handled as single units for association and clustering because linkage in the cohort was strong. On average, around 240,000 unique TCR beta nucleotide sequences were sequenced per donor among 300 to 500 genotyped donors of the cohort, with about 17% of those sequences being non-productive. What the authors observed across the whole study: Assigning TCR associations to individual alleles was difficult when HLA alleles, especially DR and DQ, strongly co-occurred. The classifier was reported to diagnose cytomegalovirus status with high specificity and sensitivity in both the original and validation cohorts. Because the 87-base-pair reads could not distinguish some IMGT-functional V segments, including TRBV6-2 and TRBV6-3, those segments were excluded. Because some donors lacked HLA typing at each locus, the association tests relied only on the typed subset. According to the authors, the approach could potentially be generalized to other disease states and immunological phenotypes. A later analysis found that HLA-associated TCR beta chains were more clonally expanded and had lower generation probabilities than equally common non-associated chains. CMV serostatus was the only immune exposure information available for the cohort. V-gene and J-gene trimming of TCR beta chains was associated with a missense DCLRE1C variant in a later genetic analysis, and the association was replicated in an independent cohort. A later analysis found that TCR association rates varied across HLA loci, with DRB1 alleles showing the most associated TCRs and HLA-C alleles the fewest. In vitro tests confirmed that three of the cytomegalovirus-associated TCR beta chains recognize cytomegalovirus antigens. A total of 150 or so TCR beta chains were listed by the study as associated with cytomegalovirus. A further reported finding was that TCR beta sequences accurately predicted the HLA-A and HLA-B alleles for most subjects in the first cohort. Compared with the roughly 670-donor mean, donors in an Asian-associated ancestry cluster had fewer N-insertions in productive TCRs, according to a later genetic analysis. According to a later analysis, most CMV-associated TCR beta chains appeared to be HLA-restricted, and the HLA associations seemed to be driven largely by CMV exposure. Roughly uniform sequencing depth across donors was assumed in presence/absence analyses, although this assumption may not hold. Linkage disequilibrium might explain the correlated functional status among segregating V segments, but an unknown experimental factor could not be excluded. According to a later analysis, parvovirus B19, influenza, CMV and Epstein-Barr virus appeared linked to several top co-occurrence clusters. Broadly in line with IMGT annotations, most TCR beta V segments showed up in productive rearrangements about 87% or about 30% of the time in an earlier analysis of around 550 of the donors. A group of highly shared sequence variants was considered likely to be a technical artifact of the sequencing pipeline. A later analysis associated 15,000 to 20,000 TCR beta sequences with specific HLA alleles at a false discovery rate of 0.05. Most TCR sequences were observed very rarely across donors, whereas some public TCRs were present in many individuals. Because counts were too low, about 17 rarely observed V segments, including chromosome 9 orphons, were excluded from the earlier analysis of about 500 of the donors. The cohort was sequenced for TCR beta chains only, and without alpha or paired-chain data the features that could be detected were limited.

On this clone itself: No cognate antigen has been identified for it. It has no much larger one-base neighbor in the sample; base qualities were not kept.

Library construction relied on the immunoSEQ multiplex PCR assay. A mixture of 60 forward primers for TCR Vbeta segments and 13 reverse primers for TCR Jbeta segments was used in the multiplex PCR. The CDR3 region of rearranged TCR beta genes was amplified from genomic DNA by a multiplex PCR assay. The amplified TCR beta libraries were sequenced on the Illumina HiSeq System as 87-base-pair reads. Processing in the source paper ran as follows. In a later analysis, 70 million to 95 million unique TCR beta chains were counted across the roughly 670 repertoires, and some 10 million of these chains were shared by at least two donors. Raw reads were error-corrected and collapsed into unique sequences by a nearest-neighbor algorithm in which closely related sequences were merged to remove PCR and sequencing errors. V, D and J gene segments were assigned by aligning CDR3 sequences to IMGT reference sequences. For a sequence to be retained, a match of at least six nucleotides to both a V gene segment and a J gene segment was required. A rearrangement counted as productive if the CDR3 had no stop codons and remained in frame with V and J, and every other rearrangement counted as non-productive. Following IMGT convention, CDR3 was defined as the stretch from the second conserved V-encoded cysteine up to the conserved J-encoded phenylalanine. In an earlier analysis of just under 600 of the donors, sequences lacking an unambiguous match to a single V gene segment were excluded. In an earlier analysis of 587 of the donors, a V segment was called functional when productive rearrangements were above 56.7%, and segregating when the standard deviation between donors exceeded 5%. To diagnose cytomegalovirus status from the catalog of TCR beta chain sequences, a statistical classification framework was built. In a later analysis, TCR nucleotide sequences were compared against IMGT/GENE-DB human TR gene sequences so that V and J genes could be assigned. A later analysis assigned CDR3 sequences and most-parsimonious VDJ recombination scenarios with the TCRdist pipeline. In a later analysis, every TCR beta chain was defined by the combination of its CDR3 amino acid sequence and its V-gene family, and reads without a unique V-gene family were dropped. To address suspected cross-contamination and a sequencing artifact, a later analysis removed a few hundred highly shared, low-generation-probability nucleotide sequences. A later analysis calculated a clonal expansion index for each public chain from normalized within-repertoire ranks of inferred template counts. In a later analysis, generation probabilities were computed with a VDJ recombination model fitted to out-of-frame rearrangements, and the resulting probabilities were checked against IGoR. In a later analysis, TCR-TCR, TCR-HLA and TCR-CMV co-occurrence was scored with hypergeometric tests, and a repertoire-size bias correction was applied to TCR pairs. A later analysis estimated false discovery rates by permuting HLA or CMV assignments 20 times. A later analysis grouped co-occurring TCRs with DBSCAN, adding TCRdist sequence similarity when clustering within HLA-allele-positive subsets. Repertoires with fewer than 30,000 or more than 120,000 public chains were left out of co-occurrence clustering, as were five repertoires with anomalous nucleotide sharing. Not all clones reach the TCRdb copy of this immuneACCESS table, which keeps in-frame sequences only. Checked studies attribute under half of the gap to unresolved V genes and leave the rest unexplained. The DNA gave D and trimming, while V, J and clone size come from that table. In all, the sample holds about 60,000 clones, and 70% to 80% of those were seen once. The ten largest clones take up approximately 3.4% of the sample.

The cohort comprised hundreds of healthy bone marrow donors. At the time of sampling, all cohort members were nominally healthy, though unrecorded immune exposures were likely present. The donor tested CMV seropositive and was one of the 289 seropositive cohort members. Every donor gave a peripheral blood sample, and the peripheral blood mononuclear cells from that sample were used for TCR beta sequencing. The Qiagen DNeasy Blood Extraction Kit was used to extract genomic DNA from the blood cell samples. The CDR3 has 15 amino acids, counting the end cysteine and phenylalanine. CDR3 DNA is the only sequence kept; it has 45 bases, read in frame from the first base. CDR1 and CDR2, looked up from the germline V gene, are SGDLS and YYNGEE. Trimming takes 4 bases from V and 0 bases from J, and the germline ends sit 13 bases apart.

The TCR originated in a woman aged 40 to 50 in good health and CMV-seropositive. Sequenced: PBMCs. The chain uses TRBV9 and TRBJ1-1, with the identity of the D gene unclear. The nucleotide sequence reads TGTGCCAGCAGCCGCGGTGAGGGAATGAACACTGAAGCTTTCTTT. Translated, this is CASSRGEGMNTEAFF.